This paragraph reports one TCR beta chain. Generated by immunoSEQ multiplex PCR, the TCRdb table keeps only in-frame clones and is missing some. The sample gives fewer than 200,000 clones, about 83% of which show up once; 1.5% to 1.9% is in the top ten. CDR3 length: 11 amino acids. Trimming left V 3 bases short and J 8 bases short, with 7 bases between. Looked up from germline, CDR1 is MNHEY and CDR2 is SVGAGI. The data were obtained in a study of blood T cell repertoires in COVID-19. Study-level background: Some COVID-19 samples were acute and others convalescent; all came from the United States, Italy and Spain.

Sequenced sample: peripheral blood. The sequence derives from a human donor in a cohort sampled during active COVID-19. The chain links TRBV6-5 to TRBJ1-2, with no clear D. Here the CDR3 reads CASSYPGGYTF. The CDR3 DNA reads as TGTGCCAGCAGTTATCCAGGAGGCTACACCTTC.